Listed below are T cell receptor beta chains from one sample, sequenced in a study of blood T cells in healthy people across ages. TCRdb passed the 5' RACE reads through MiXCR, listing each CDR3 protein once. This sample has about 1.5 million distinct CDR3 sequences, with approximately 42% found just once. The sample comprised blood. Receptor source: a woman in her late teens or twenties in good health. The CDR3 runs from the conserved cysteine through the conserved F or W.

J gene | V gene | CDR3 protein
TRBJ2-1 | TRBV3-1 | CASSQVSGGLFYNEQFF
TRBJ1-2 | TRBV12-3/TRBV12-4 | CASSLGQELYGYTF
. | TRBV7-3 | CASMIAYEQYF
TRBJ2-5 | TRBV6-5 | CASSYLASGQETQYF
TRBJ2-2 | TRBV6-6 | CASSSKRAGELFF
TRBJ2-1 | TRBV4-3 | CASSHGELNEQFF
TRBJ2-3 | TRBV27 | CASSFASSKQYF
TRBJ2-1 | TRBV5-1 | CASSVWAGANEQFF
TRBJ1-2 | TRBV20-1 | CSARERTGSSNYGYTF
TRBJ2-3 | TRBV6-6 | CASSYSLGGGTDTQYF
TRBJ2-7 | TRBV6-5 | CASSYDGPYEQYF
TRBJ2-7 | TRBV4-2 | CASSQGTSAPYEQYF
TRBJ2-3 | TRBV10-3 | CAISSHPTSGSTDTQYF
TRBJ2-7 | TRBV15 | CATSREGALGYEQYF
TRBJ1-1 | TRBV7-9 | CASAEMNTEAFF